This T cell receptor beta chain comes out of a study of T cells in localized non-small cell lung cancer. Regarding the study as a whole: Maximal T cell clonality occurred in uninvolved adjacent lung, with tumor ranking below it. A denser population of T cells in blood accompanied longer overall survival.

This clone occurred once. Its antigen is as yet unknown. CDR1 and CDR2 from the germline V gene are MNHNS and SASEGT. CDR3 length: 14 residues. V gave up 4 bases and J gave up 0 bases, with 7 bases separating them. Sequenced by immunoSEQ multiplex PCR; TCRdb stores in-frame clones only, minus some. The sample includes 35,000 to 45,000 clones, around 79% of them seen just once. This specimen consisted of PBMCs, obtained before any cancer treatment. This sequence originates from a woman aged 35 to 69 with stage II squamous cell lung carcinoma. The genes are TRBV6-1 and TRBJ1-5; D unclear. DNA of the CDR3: TGTGCCAGCAGTGCCAGCTATAGCAATCAGCCCCAGCATTTT. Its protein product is CASSASYSNQPQHF.